This T cell receptor (beta chain) was documented in a study of shared clonotypes between healthy human individuals. Study-level information: CD8 memory received one plate per donor, CD8 naive two, CD4 memory three and CD4 naive three.

The CDR3 totals 14 residues. Germline CDR1 and CDR2: SNHLY and FYNNEI. Deletions cut 8 bases from V and 0 bases from J, with 10 bases between. Worth noting for this clone: Its cognate antigen is unknown.

Broader study findings: The study found about 4.6% of naive CD4 clonotypes shared across a few donors.

The assay was carried out at the deep level. Profiling relied on immunoSEQ multiplex PCR, and the TCRdb table lists in-frame clones only, not all of them. The sample shows some 1 million clones, about 74% of them seen only once. V usage is TRBV2 and J usage is TRBJ2-2; no clear D gene. What was sequenced was memory CD4+ T cells sorted from blood. The subset: CD45RA-negative fraction. This sequence originates from a man younger than 35 in good health. The CDR3 bases are TGTGCCAGCCGAACAACTGCGAACACCGGGGAGCTGTTTTTT. Translating gives CASRTTANTGELFF.